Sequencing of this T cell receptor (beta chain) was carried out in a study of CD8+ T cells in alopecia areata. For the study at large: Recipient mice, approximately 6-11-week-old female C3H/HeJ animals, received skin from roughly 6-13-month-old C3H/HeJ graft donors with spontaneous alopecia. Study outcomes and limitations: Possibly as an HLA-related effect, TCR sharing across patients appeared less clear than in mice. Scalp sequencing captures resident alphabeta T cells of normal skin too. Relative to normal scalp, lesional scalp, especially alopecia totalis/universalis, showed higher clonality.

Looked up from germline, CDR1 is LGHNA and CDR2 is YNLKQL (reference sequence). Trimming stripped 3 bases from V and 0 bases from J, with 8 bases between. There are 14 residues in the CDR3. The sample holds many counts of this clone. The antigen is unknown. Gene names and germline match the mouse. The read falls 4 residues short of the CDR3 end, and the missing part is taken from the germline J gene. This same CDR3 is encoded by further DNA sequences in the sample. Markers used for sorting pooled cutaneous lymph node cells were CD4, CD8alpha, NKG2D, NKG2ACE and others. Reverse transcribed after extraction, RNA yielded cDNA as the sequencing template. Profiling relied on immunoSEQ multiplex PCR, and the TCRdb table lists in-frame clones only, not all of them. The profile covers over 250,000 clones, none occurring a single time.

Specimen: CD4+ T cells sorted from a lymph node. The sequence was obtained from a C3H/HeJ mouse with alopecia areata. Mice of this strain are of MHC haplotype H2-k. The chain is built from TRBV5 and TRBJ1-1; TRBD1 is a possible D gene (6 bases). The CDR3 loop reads CASSQGQPNTEVFF. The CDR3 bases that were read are TGTGCCAGCAGCCAGGGACAACCAAACACA.